This T cell receptor beta chain was observed in a study of identical twins (TCRdb year 2016). Context from the whole study: The study deep-sequenced TCR alpha and beta repertoires from monozygotic twins, unrelated adults of various ages and cord blood to test whether fetal clonotypes persist. To rule out contamination, replicate twin experiments were performed at different times with different library preparation protocols.

Trimming takes 0 bases off V and 6 bases off J; junction bases not matched to a gene: 4. The CDR3 runs 15 residues from the cysteine to the phenylalanine. The retained sequence is limited to the CDR3, 45 bases, with the frame set at the first base. For CDR1 and CDR2, the germline V gene lists SGDLS and YYNGEE. Every donor was a healthy Caucasian. Three pairs of female monozygotic twins, all aged about 18 to 30 years, were included in the twin cohort. CD4+ and CD8+ T cell populations were isolated with positive isolation kits from Invitrogen. The full study reports these points: Fewer insertions were carried by abundant cord blood beta clonotypes, a similar but weaker trend appeared in young adult naive repertoires, and no such trend appeared in memory repertoires. A weaker excess of twin sharing was found in beta out-of-frame sequences because the signal-to-noise ratio was lowered by fewer shared sequences. Zero-insertion analyses could be partly confounded by invariant T cells such as MAIT and iNKT, though diverse VJ usage argued against such confounding for most clonotypes. Recombination models systematically underestimated out-of-frame TCR alpha sharing in monozygotic twins but agreed with sharing between unrelated individuals. Because the same donors could not be followed over many years, conclusions were based on cross-sectional statistical analysis. Compared with coincidental sharing between unrelated individuals, an excess of low generation-probability sequences was observed among out-of-frame TCR alpha sequences shared between twins.

The method was 5' RACE. Sequencing used an Illumina HiSeq 2000. Template switching introduced a universal primer binding site; the final cDNA contained a unique molecular identifier, enabling accurate counting of TCR cDNA molecules. Specific primers in the conserved constant-segment region were used to synthesize first-strand cDNA for the TCR alpha and beta chains. To control for contamination, every cDNA library was double barcoded, receiving both a SMART-Mk sample barcode and Illumina barcodes. TruSeq adapter sequences and Illumina sample barcodes were added in two successive PCR steps. The Illumina HiSeq platform was used with custom primers to sequence TCR alpha and beta cDNA libraries. Per the authors' processing: MiGEC was used to process raw reads and extract unique molecular identifiers, and MiXCR was used to find CDR3 positions. For each individual, recombination models were inferred using an EM algorithm with the repgenHMM and IGoR tools. Shared clonotypes were analyzed with the tcR package in R, and sharing was normalized by the product of cloneset sizes. To study raw recombination free of thymic and clonal selection effects, out-of-frame nonproductive sequences were analyzed. Through fastp at Q25 and MiXCR, TCRdb rebuilt clones from the public reads, retaining in-frame beta chains. Each record represents a unique CDR3 protein, reported with the most common genes and DNA among its rows. What appears here as the V and J calls and clone size reflects TCRdb's work, not the paper's. The sample table records approximately 530,000 distinct CDR3 sequences; about a fifth of these occur just once. The ten largest clones capture 0.48% of the sample.

Regarding this clonotype: This clone's antigen is unknown. There are no base qualities to consult, and no much larger clone falls within one base.

These data are also associated with another study on yellow fever vaccine responses in identical twins. As the second paper documents: According to the authors, the vaccine-induced T cell response in identical twins seemed to be partly convergent and partly specific to each individual. In identical twins, the study followed T cell clones that responded to the vaccine with precision.

Sequenced input: CD4+ T cells sorted from blood. This TCR derives from a woman younger than 35 in good health. The chain links TRBV9 with TRBJ1-5, and TRBD1 matches 9 of the central bases. The CDR3: CASSVDGTGFQPQHF. The DNA is TGTGCCAGCAGCGTAGACGGGACAGGGTTTCAGCCCCAGCATTTT.